These 7 T cell receptor beta chains came from one sample sequenced in a study of glioma-infiltrating T cells. TCR alpha and beta CDR3 regions were amplified from RNA using iRepertoire nested multiplex PCR. MiXCR was run by TCRdb on the multiplex PCR reads, yielding one entry per CDR3 protein. The sample lists some 190,000 distinct CDR3 sequences; more than 25% were seen once. Source material: glioma tissue, nonneoplastic brain tissue, or PBMCs (not recorded which). These receptors were taken from a human donor with low-grade glioma or glioblastoma, undergoing nonglioma brain surgery, or in good health (not recorded which).

This clonotype was counted ten times or more. CDR3 DNA: TGTGCCAGCAGCCAAAACACTGAAGCTTTCTTT. Translation: CASSQNTEAFF. This rearrangement joins TRBV4-2 to TRBJ1-1; no reliable D call. Germline V gene sequence: CDR1 LGHNA, CDR2 YNFKEQ. V was clipped by 2 bases and J by 2 bases, with 0 bases between them. This CDR3 is built from 11 residues.

Concerning this clonotype itself: This may arise from a read error, as a much more abundant clone is one base away. The rearrangement uses TRBV3-1 and TRBJ2-7; D is undetermined. The germline gives CDR1 LGHDT, CDR2 YNNKEL (reference sequence). The CDR3 covers 13 residues. DNA of the CDR3: TGTGCCAGCAGCCAAGATAGGGAATACGAGCAGCACTTC. It codes for CASSQDREYEQHF.

This clonotype was observed at least ten times. The chain recombines TRBV2 with TRBJ2-7, with TRBD2 matching over 8 bases. V shed 3 bases, J shed 6 bases, and the junction held 7 bases outside the gene matches. CDR1 is SNHLY, CDR2 FYNNEI, per germline. The CDR3 sequence is 14 residues long. The CDR3 is CASSEPESGGEQYF. The CDR3 DNA is TGTGCCAGCAGTGAGCCGGAAAGCGGGGGCGAGCAGTACTTC.

This clonotype came up many times. The chain combines TRBV7-2 with TRBJ2-5; weak D call: TRBD2 (6 bases). Germline CDR1 is SGHTA and CDR2 is FQGNSA. The CDR3 runs to 15 residues. V lost 5 bases and J 9 bases, leaving 22 bases between the germline ends. CDR3 in DNA: TGTGCCAGCAGCAGCTTACCGACTAGTTTAAAGTCCCAGTACTTC. This translates into CASSSLPTSLKSQYF.

As for this clonotype: A read error may be the cause here, since a much bigger clone is one base away. This sequence joins TRBV4-3 and TRBJ2-1; 9 bases align to TRBD2. V trimming: 4 bases; J trimming: 9 bases; junction bases outside the gene matches: 10. The CDR3 sequence is 15 residues long. Germline CDR1 is LGHNA and CDR2 is YSLEER. This CDR3 reads CASSRGPAGGGEQFF. As DNA, the CDR3 is TGCGCCAGCAGCCGGGGACCAGCGGGAGGTGGTGAGCAGTTCTTC.

The chain combines TRBV2 with TRBJ2-1; 9 bases agree with TRBD2. Germline lookup yields CDR1 SNHLY and CDR2 FYNNEI. With V trimmed by 2 bases and J by 6 bases, 8 bases remained unmatched. This CDR3 is 16 amino acids long. The CDR3 reads CASSESGREGPNEQFF. CDR3 in DNA: TGTGCCAGCAGTGAAAGTGGGCGGGAGGGCCCCAATGAGCAGTTCTTC.

In this sample, this clonotype turned up a few times. The V call is TRBV10-3, the J call TRBJ2-1; 9 bases agree with TRBD2. The CDR3 covers 16 residues. The V gene end was trimmed by 3 bases and the J gene end by 2 bases; junction bases not matched to a gene: 5. In germline, CDR1 is ENHRY, CDR2 SYGVKD. CDR3 nucleotide sequence: TGTGCCATCAGTGATCCGACTAGCGGACCCTACAATGAGCAGTTCTTC. It encodes CAISDPTSGPYNEQFF.